This T cell receptor (beta chain) was sequenced during a study of T cell changes during pregnancy in multiple sclerosis. Trimming at V came to 1 base and at J to 1 base, leaving 2 bases not matched to a gene. The CDR3 runs 16 residues. Germline V CDR1 and CDR2: SGHTA, FQGNSA. In the case of this clone: The identical CDR3 is also encoded by other nucleotide sequences in the sample.

Profiled with immunoSEQ multiplex PCR; TCRdb holds only in-frame clones, not every one. The sample comprises about 58,000 clones, under 95% of which are singletons, and about 0.5% rests with the top ten. Sequenced here: CD4+ T cells from peripheral blood mononuclear cells, sampled after pregnancy. This TCR derives from a female donor in good health, enrolled as a control in a pregnancy study. The rearrangement uses TRBV7-2 and TRBJ2-3, with TRBD2 identical over 10 bases. CDR3 nucleotide sequence: TGTGCCAGCAGCTTAGGCACTAGCGGGGGCACAGATACGCAGTATTTT. As protein: CASSLGTSGGTDTQYF.